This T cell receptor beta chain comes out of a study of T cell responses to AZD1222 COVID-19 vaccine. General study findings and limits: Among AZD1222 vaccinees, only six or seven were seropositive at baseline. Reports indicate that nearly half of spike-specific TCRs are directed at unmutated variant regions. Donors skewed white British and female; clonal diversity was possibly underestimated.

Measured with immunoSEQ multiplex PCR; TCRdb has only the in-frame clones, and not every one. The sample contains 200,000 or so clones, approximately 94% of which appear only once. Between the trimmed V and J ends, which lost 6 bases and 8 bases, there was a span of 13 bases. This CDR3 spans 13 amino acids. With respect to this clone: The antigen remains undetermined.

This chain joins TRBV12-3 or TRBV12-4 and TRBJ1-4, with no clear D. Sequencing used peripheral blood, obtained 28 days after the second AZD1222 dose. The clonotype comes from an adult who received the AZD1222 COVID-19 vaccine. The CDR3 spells CASSLRAGEKLFF. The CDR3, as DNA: TGTGCCAGCAGCCTTCGGGCCGGCGAAAAACTGTTTTTT.